This T cell receptor beta chain was documented in a study of blood T cell repertoires in COVID-19. As for the study in general: The cDNA or gDNA used as material had been derived from T cells, B-cell-depleted T cells, or PBMCs.

This table comes from immunoSEQ multiplex PCR, and its TCRdb copy is limited to in-frame clones, with some not included. The data show more than 65,000 clones, roughly 80% seen once. The CDR3 totals 13 residues. Germline V gives CDR1 LNHDA, CDR2 SQIVND (reference sequence). V trimming: 5 bases; J trimming: 16 bases; junction bases outside the gene matches: 11. This clonotype originated in an elderly woman with acute or convalescent COVID-19. The chain couples TRBV19 to TRBJ2-4; the match to TRBD1 covers 10 bases. The sequenced sample was peripheral blood. The DNA for the CDR3 is TGTGCCAGTAGTTCAACCGGGACAGGGGCGGGCTACTTC. Translation gives CASSSTGTGAGYF.